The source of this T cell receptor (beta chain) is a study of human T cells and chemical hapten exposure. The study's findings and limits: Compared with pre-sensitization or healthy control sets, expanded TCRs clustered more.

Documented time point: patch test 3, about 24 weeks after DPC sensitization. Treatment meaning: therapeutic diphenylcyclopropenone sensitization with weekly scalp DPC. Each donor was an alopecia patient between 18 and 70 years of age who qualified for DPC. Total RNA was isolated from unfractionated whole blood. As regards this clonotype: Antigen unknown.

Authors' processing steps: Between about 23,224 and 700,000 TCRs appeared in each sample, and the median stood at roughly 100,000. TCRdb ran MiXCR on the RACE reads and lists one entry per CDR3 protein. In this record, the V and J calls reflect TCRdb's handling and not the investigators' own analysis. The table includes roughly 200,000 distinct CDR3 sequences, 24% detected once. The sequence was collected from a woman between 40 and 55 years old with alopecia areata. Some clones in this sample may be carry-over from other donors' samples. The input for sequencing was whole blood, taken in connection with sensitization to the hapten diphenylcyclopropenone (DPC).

In DNA, the CDR3 is TGTGCCAGCAGTTACGGGCAAGAGACCCAGTACTTC. This translates into CASSYGQETQYF. The chain couples TRBV6-2 or TRBV6-3 to TRBJ2-5; D remains ambiguous. The CDR3 spans 12 residues. Trimming stripped 2 bases from V and 2 bases from J, with 3 bases between. Per germline, CDR1 MNHEY and CDR2 SVGEGT.